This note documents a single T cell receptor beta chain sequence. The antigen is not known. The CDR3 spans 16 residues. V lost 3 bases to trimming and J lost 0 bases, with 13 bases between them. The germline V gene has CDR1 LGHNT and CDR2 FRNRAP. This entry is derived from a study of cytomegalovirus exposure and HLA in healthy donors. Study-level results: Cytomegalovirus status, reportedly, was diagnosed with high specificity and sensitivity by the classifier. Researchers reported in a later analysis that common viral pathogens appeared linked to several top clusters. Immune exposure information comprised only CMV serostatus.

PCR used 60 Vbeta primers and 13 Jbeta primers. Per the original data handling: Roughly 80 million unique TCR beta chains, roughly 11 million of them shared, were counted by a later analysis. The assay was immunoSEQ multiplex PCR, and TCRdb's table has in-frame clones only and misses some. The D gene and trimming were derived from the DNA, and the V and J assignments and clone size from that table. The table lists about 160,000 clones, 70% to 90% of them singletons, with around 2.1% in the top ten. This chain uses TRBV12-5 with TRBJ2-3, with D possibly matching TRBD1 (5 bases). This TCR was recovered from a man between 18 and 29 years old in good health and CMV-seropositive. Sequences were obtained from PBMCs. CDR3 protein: CASGFPSGKSTDTQYF. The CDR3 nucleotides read TGTGCTAGTGGTTTTCCGTCAGGGAAGAGCACAGATACGCAGTATTTT.